The clone carrying this T cell receptor beta chain was detected ten times or more. The sample comes from a study of regulatory T cells in long-lasting Graves disease. Construction of TCR beta libraries relied on iRepertoire HTBI primers and on Arm-PCR targeting CDR3 regions. TCRdb reprocessed the multiplex PCR reads with MiXCR, giving one entry per CDR3 protein. The sample has roughly 320,000 distinct CDR3 sequences; over 15% are singletons. The V and J ends lost 6 bases and 0 bases respectively, with 9 bases between them. CDR3 size: 13 residues. The germline gives CDR1 MDHEN, CDR2 SYDVKM. Time point reported: newly diagnosed GD, antithyroid drugs for less than 3 months. Extracted PBMC RNA gave rise to the TCR library. The EDTA tubes were filled with approximately 10 milliliters of drawn peripheral blood. Another study also made use of these data, one on T cells in Graves' hyperthyroidism and ophthalmopathy. That report adds: Researchers barred patients who had uncontrolled infection, other autoimmune disease, pregnancy or lactation. Blood samples included most of the expanded thyroid clonotypes exceeding 0.001.

The chain joins TRBV28 to TRBJ2-7; D is tentatively TRBD1 or TRBD2 (5 bases each). Sequencing used peripheral blood mononuclear cells (PBMCs), obtained at new diagnosis, from a patient treated with antithyroid drugs. The clonotype comes from a man between 40 and 49 years old with Graves disease. The CDR3 spells CASSFGGSYEQYF. DNA for the CDR3: TGTGCCAGCAGCTTTGGGGGCTCCTACGAGCAGTACTTC.